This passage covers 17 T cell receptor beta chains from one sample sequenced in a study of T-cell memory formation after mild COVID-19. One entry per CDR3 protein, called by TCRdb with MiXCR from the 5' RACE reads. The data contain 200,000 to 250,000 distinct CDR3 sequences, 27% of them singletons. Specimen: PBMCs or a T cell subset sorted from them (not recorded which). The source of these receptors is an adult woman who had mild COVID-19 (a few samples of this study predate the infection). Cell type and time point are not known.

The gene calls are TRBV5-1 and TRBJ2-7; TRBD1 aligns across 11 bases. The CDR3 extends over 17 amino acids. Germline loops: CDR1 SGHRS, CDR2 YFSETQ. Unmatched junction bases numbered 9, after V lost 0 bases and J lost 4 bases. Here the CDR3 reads CASSLAGQGAYEYEQYF. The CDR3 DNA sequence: TGCGCCAGCAGCTTGGCCGGACAGGGGGCTTATGAGTACGAGCAGTACTTC.

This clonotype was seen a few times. The CDR3 DNA is TGCGCCAGCAGCCAAGATGCTAGGACGAATGAGCAGTTCTTC. This encodes CASSQDARTNEQFF. The chain combines TRBV4-1 with TRBJ2-1, with D unresolved. Germline V gene lookup returns CDR1 MGHRA and CDR2 YSYEKL. Between the trimmed V and J ends, which lost 0 bases and 7 bases, there was a span of 10 bases. The CDR3 covers 14 residues.

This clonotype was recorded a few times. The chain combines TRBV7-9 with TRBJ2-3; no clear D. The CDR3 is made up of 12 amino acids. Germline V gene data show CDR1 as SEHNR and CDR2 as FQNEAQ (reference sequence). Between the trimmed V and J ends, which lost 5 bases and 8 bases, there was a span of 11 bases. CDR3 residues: CASSRIWGTQYF. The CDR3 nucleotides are TGTGCCAGCAGCCGTATCTGGGGTACGCAGTATTTT.

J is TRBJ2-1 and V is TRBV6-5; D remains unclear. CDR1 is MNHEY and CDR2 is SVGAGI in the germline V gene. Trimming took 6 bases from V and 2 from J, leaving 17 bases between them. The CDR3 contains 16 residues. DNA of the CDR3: TGTGCCAGCAGCCCCCGCGGTAGTAAAACCTACAATGAGCAGTTCTTC. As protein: CASSPRGSKTYNEQFF.

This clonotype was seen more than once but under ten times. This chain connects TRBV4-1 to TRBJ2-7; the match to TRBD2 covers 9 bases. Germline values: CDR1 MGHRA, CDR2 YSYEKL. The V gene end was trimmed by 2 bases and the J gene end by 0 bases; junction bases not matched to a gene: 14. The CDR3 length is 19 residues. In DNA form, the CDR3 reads TGCGCCAGCAGCCAAAGGTTTCTGACTAGCGGTGCGAGCTCCTACGAGCAGTACTTC. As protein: CASSQRFLTSGASSYEQYF.

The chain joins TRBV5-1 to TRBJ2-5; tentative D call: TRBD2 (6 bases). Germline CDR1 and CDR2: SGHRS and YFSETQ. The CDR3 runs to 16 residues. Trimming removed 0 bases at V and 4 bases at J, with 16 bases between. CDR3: CASSLGSAWRGETQYF. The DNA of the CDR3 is TGCGCCAGCAGCTTGGGGTCGGCGTGGAGGGGAGAGACCCAGTACTTC.

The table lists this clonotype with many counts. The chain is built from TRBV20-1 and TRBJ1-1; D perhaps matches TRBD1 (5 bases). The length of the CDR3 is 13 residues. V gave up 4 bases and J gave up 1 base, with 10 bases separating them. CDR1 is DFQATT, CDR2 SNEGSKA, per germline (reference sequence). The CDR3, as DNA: TGCAGTGCTATGGGACGTACGAACACTGAAGCTTTCTTT. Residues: CSAMGRTNTEAFF.

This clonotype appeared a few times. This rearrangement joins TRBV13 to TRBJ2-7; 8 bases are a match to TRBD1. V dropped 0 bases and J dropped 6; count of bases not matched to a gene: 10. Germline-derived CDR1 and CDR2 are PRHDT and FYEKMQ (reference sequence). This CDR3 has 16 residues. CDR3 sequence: CASSLGAGQGSIEQYF. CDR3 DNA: TGTGCCAGCAGCTTAGGCGCCGGACAGGGAAGTATCGAGCAGTACTTC.

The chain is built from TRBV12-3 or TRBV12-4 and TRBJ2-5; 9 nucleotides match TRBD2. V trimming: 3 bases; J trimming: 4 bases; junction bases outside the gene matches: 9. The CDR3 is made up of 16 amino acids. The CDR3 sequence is CASSFFGLALGETQYF. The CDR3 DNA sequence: TGTGCCAGCAGTTTCTTCGGACTAGCGTTGGGAGAGACCCAGTACTTC.

Here the CDR3 reads CATSSGRGQNTEAFF. DNA of the CDR3: TGTGCCACCAGCTCCGGAAGGGGGCAGAACACTGAAGCTTTCTTT. The chain recombines TRBV15 with TRBJ1-1; TRBD1 matches at 7 bases. Germline V gene sequence: CDR1 LNHNV, CDR2 YYDKDF (reference sequence). The V gene end was trimmed by 5 bases and the J gene end by 1 base; junction bases not matched to a gene: 7. This CDR3 is 15 amino acids long.

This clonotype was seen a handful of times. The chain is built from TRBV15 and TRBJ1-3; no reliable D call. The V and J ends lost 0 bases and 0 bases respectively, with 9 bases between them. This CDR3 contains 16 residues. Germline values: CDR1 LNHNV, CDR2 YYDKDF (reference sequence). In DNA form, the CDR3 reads TGTGCCACCAGCAGAGAGCCGCTGCTCTCTGGAAACACCATATATTTT. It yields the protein CATSREPLLSGNTIYF.

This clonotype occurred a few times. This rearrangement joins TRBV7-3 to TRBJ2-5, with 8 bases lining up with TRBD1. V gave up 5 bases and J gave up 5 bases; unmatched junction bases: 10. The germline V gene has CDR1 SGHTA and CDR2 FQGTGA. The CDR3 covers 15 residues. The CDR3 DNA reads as TGTGCCAGCAGCCCGGACAGGGCGAGGCGGGAGACCCAGTACTTC. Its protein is CASSPDRARRETQYF. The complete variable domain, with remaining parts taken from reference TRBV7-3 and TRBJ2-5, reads GAGVSQTPSNKVTEKGKYVELRCDPISGHTALYWYRQSLGQGPEFLIYFQGTGAADDSGLPNDRFFAVRPEGSVSTLKIQRTERGDSAVYLCASSPDRARRETQYFGPGTRLLVL.

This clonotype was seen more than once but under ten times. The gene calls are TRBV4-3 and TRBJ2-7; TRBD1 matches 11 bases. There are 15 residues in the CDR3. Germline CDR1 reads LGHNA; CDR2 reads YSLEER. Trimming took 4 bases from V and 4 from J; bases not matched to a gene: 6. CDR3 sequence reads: CASSRSGQGVYEQYF. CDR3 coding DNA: TGCGCCAGCAGCCGTTCGGGACAGGGGGTTTACGAGCAGTACTTC.

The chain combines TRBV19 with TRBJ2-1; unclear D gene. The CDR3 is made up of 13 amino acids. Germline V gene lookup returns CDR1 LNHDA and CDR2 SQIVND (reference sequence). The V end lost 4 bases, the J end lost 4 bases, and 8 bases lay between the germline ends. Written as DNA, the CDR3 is TGTGCCAGTAGTAATTTCGGTTACAATGAGCAGTTCTTC. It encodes CASSNFGYNEQFF.

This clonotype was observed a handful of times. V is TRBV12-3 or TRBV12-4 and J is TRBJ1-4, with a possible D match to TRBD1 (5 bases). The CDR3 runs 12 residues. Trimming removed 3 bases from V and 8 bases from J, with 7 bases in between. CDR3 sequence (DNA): TGTGCCAGCAGTTTTTGGGGCGAAAAACTGTTTTTT. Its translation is CASSFWGEKLFF.

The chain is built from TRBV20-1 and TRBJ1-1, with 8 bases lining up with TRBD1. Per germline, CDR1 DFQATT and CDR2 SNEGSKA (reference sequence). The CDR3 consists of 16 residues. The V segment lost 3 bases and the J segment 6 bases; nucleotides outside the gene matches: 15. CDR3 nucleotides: TGCAGTGCTAGGACCACCAGGGGGCGAGTCTCGGCTGAAGCTTTCTTT. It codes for CSARTTRGRVSAEAFF.

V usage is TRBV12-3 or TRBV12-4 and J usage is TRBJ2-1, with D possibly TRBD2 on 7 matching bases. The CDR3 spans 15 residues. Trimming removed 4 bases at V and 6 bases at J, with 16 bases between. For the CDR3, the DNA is TGTGCCAGCAGTTGGGGGGGGGCCAGGCGCAATGAGCAGTTCTTC. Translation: CASSWGGARRNEQFF.